These 11 T cell receptor beta chains originate from one sample sequenced in a study of T-cell reconstitution after alpha-beta-depleted transplantation in children. Unique molecular identifiers featured in how the TCRbeta library was prepared. TCRdb itself ran the PCR reads through MiXCR, one entry per CDR3 protein. The sample contains some 520,000 distinct CDR3 sequences, about 30% of which appear only once. The sequencing here drew on PBMCs from the stem cell graft donor, taken from the stem cell graft. Every receptor here comes from a human donor who donated a stem cell graft to a child with aplastic anemia.

This clonotype has more than one count but fewer than ten. V usage is TRBV7-9 and J usage is TRBJ2-7; 10 positions match TRBD1. V lost 10 bases to trimming and J lost 3 bases; unmatched junction nucleotides: 6. Germline CDR1 and CDR2: SEHNR and FQNEAQ (reference sequence). This CDR3 comprises 13 residues. CDR3 coding DNA: TGTGCCACTACAGGGACAGGGGACTACGAGCAGTACTTC. Amino acids: CATTGTGDYEQYF.

This clonotype has more than one count but fewer than ten. The gene calls are TRBV9 and TRBJ2-3; D is possibly TRBD2 (5 bases). CDR1 and CDR2 (germline): SGDLS, YYNGEE. The germline V and J ends were trimmed by 7 bases and 0 bases, with 12 bases remaining between them. The CDR3 is 14 amino acids. The CDR3 nucleotides read TGTGCCAGCCGGGGAAATACTAGCACAGATACGCAGTATTTT. As protein: CASRGNTSTDTQYF. Using reference TRBV9 and TRBJ2-3 for the parts outside the CDR3, the full variable domain is DSGVTQTPKHLITATGQRVTLRCSPRSGDLSVYWYQQSLDQGLQFLIQYYNGEERAKGNILERFSAQQFPDLHSELNLSSLELGDSALYFCASRGNTSTDTQYFGPGTRLTVL.

The chain is built from TRBV5-8 and TRBJ1-1; D is possibly TRBD1 (6 bases). V dropped 0 bases and J dropped 3 bases, with 12 bases sitting between them. Per germline, CDR1 SGHTS and CDR2 YDEGEE. This CDR3 comprises 15 residues. Here the CDR3 reads CASSLVQGRYTEAFF. The CDR3 bases are TGTGCCAGCAGCTTGGTACAGGGTCGGTACACTGAAGCTTTCTTT.

This clonotype was observed a handful of times. This sequence joins TRBV12-3 or TRBV12-4 and TRBJ1-1; D remains ambiguous. Deletions cut 6 bases from V and 5 bases from J, with 16 bases between. The CDR3 extends over 14 amino acids. CDR3: CASSPTGYGTEAFF. The CDR3 DNA reads TGTGCCAGCAGCCCCACGGGGTATGGGACTGAAGCTTTCTTT.

This chain links TRBV25-1 with TRBJ1-5, with D possibly being TRBD1 (6 bases). There are 16 residues in the CDR3. In germline, CDR1 is MGHDK, CDR2 SYGVNS. Trimming shortened V by 4 bases and J by 3 bases, and 16 bases separated the two germline ends. This CDR3 reads CASSGHGQQNNQPQHF. The CDR3 nucleotides are TGTGCCAGCAGTGGCCATGGACAGCAGAACAATCAGCCCCAGCATTTT.

This clonotype has more than one count but fewer than ten. The V and J genes are TRBV7-7 and TRBJ2-2; TRBD2 matches 9 bases. J gave up 3 bases and V 5 bases, and 4 bases lay outside the gene matches. The CDR3 contains 15 residues. Germline loops: CDR1 SSHAT, CDR2 FNYEAQ (reference sequence). The CDR3 protein is CASSPRLADTGELFF. The CDR3 DNA sequence: TGTGCCAGCAGCCCCCGACTAGCGGACACCGGGGAGCTGTTTTTT. The variable domain in full, completed from reference TRBV7-7 and TRBJ2-2, reads GAGVSQSPRYKVTKRGQDVTLRCDPISSHATLYWYQQALGQGPEFLTYFNYEAQPDKSGLPSDRFSAERPEGSISTLTIQRTEQRDSAMYRCASSPRLADTGELFFGEGSRLTVL.

This chain connects TRBV7-2 to TRBJ2-1; D ambiguous. Germline V gene data show CDR1 as SGHTA and CDR2 as FQGNSA. Deletions cut 5 bases from V and 6 bases from J, with 17 bases between. This CDR3 has 15 amino acids. CDR3 nucleotides: TGTGCCAGCAGCCCGCATCAGGCATTGGTCAATGAGCAGTTCTTC. Protein product: CASSPHQALVNEQFF.

This chain joins TRBV10-3 and TRBJ1-2; no definite D call. V dropped 3 bases and J dropped 2 bases, with 7 bases sitting between them. The CDR3 is 13 amino acids. Germline V gives CDR1 ENHRY, CDR2 SYGVKD. As DNA, the CDR3 is TGTGCCATCAGTGACAACAGCAACTATGGCTACACCTTC. This gives the protein CAISDNSNYGYTF.

In its sample, this clonotype was seen a few times. This chain connects TRBV5-4 to TRBJ1-3, with D possibly matching TRBD1 (6 bases). V dropped 4 bases and J dropped 2 bases, with 13 bases sitting between them. CDR1 and CDR2 (germline): SGHNT, YYREEE (reference sequence). This CDR3 region has 15 residues. Written as DNA, the CDR3 is TGTGCCAGCAGCCTCCCGGGGGCAGCTGGAAACACCATATATTTT. Its protein is CASSLPGAAGNTIYF.

This clonotype was detected only a few times. V is TRBV27 and J is TRBJ1-1, with a possible D match to TRBD1 (5 bases). The CDR3 has 14 amino acids. V was trimmed by 6 bases and J by 4 bases, leaving 15 bases between them. Germline V gene lookup returns CDR1 MNHEY and CDR2 SMNVEV (reference sequence). The CDR3 region is CASRTQGKITEAFF. The DNA for the CDR3 is TGTGCCAGCAGGACGCAGGGCAAGATCACTGAAGCTTTCTTT.

This chain connects TRBV12-3 or TRBV12-4 to TRBJ2-5; 10 bases fit TRBD1. The junction had 8 bases not matched to a gene; V was cut back by 5 bases and J by 5 bases. The CDR3 runs to 15 residues. The CDR3 DNA is TGTGCCAGCAGTAAAACCGGGACAGGGGTCGAGACCCAGTACTTC. Its translation: CASSKTGTGVETQYF.